The rows below give T cell receptor beta chains drawn from one sample of a study of blood T cell repertoires in COVID-19. Sequencing was performed with immunoSEQ multiplex PCR; in TCRdb, only in-frame clones are kept and a portion is missing. The sample has over 10,000 clones; under 95% are singletons. The sequenced sample consisted of peripheral blood. These receptors came from a man aged 65-85 years with active COVID-19. Each CDR3 is given with its conserved first and last residue. A D gene is named only where the DNA matches it firmly. Clone size, where shown, is once, few, many, or a class for clones that have expanded.

V: TRBV3-1/TRBV3-2
D: TRBD2
J: TRBJ2-7
size: NA
DNA: TGTGCCAGTAGGCCCCAAGGCTCGCGGGAGAGGGAGCAGTACTTC
CDR3: CASRPQGSREREQYF

V: TRBV7-2
D: TRBD2
J: TRBJ2-3
size: NA
DNA: TGTGCCAGCAGCTCCCTCGGGGGGGGGACAGATACGCAGTATTTT
CDR3: CASSSLGGGTDTQYF

V: TRBV27
D: TRBD2
J: TRBJ2-7
size: NA
DNA: TGTGCCAGCACGGAATCCGGGACTACAAACTACGAGCAGTACTTC
CDR3: CASTESGTTNYEQYF

V: TRBV4-1
D: TRBD2
J: TRBJ2-5
size: NA
DNA: TGCGCCAGCAGCCATCGGCTAGCGGGAGGGCCTCAGGAGACCCAGTACTTC
CDR3: CASSHRLAGGPQETQYF

V: TRBV4-1
D: TRBD2
J: TRBJ2-1
size: NA
DNA: TGCGCCAGCAGACTAGCGGGGGGTCGGGACAATGAGCAGTTCTTC
CDR3: CASRLAGGRDNEQFF

V: TRBV12-5
D: TRBD1
J: TRBJ1-5
size: NA
DNA: TGTGCTAGTGGTTTGGCGGGACAGGGCAGCAATCAGCCCCAGCATTTT
CDR3: CASGLAGQGSNQPQHF

V: TRBV18
D: TRBD1
J: TRBJ2-5
size: once
DNA: TGTGCCAGCTCACTCCTCATGACAGGGTTGGAGACCCAGTACTTC
CDR3: CASSLLMTGLETQYF

V: TRBV5-1
D: TRBD1
J: TRBJ1-1
size: NA
DNA: TGCGCCAGCAGCCCCCAAGGGACAGGGGCTGCTTTCTTT
CDR3: CASSPQGTGAAFF

V: TRBV7-8
D: TRBD1
J: TRBJ2-6
size: NA
DNA: TGTGCCAGCAGCGCGTCCCGTCGTCAGGGGGATCGAGGGCACTCTGGGGCCAACGTCCTGACTTTC
CDR3: CASSASRRQGDRGHSGANVLTF

V: TRBV6-1
D: TRBD1
J: TRBJ1-1
size: once
DNA: TGTGCCAGCAGTTATCCGGACAGGGACACTGAAGCTTTCTTT
CDR3: CASSYPDRDTEAFF

V: TRBV24-1
D: TRBD1
J: TRBJ2-1
size: NA
DNA: TGTGCCACCAGTGACCCCGGGACAGACTCCAATGAGCAGTTCTTC
CDR3: CATSDPGTDSNEQFF

V: TRBV6-5
D: NA
J: TRBJ2-2
size: few
DNA: TGTGCCAGCAGTTACGGAGCCGGGGAGCTGTTTTTT
CDR3: CASSYGAGELFF

V: TRBV19
D: NA
J: TRBJ2-3
size: NA
DNA: TGTGCCAGTAGTATAGGGTACTACAGCACAGATACGCAGTATTTT
CDR3: CASSIGYYSTDTQYF

V: TRBV4-2
D: NA
J: TRBJ1-1
size: once
DNA: TGTGCCAGCAGCCAAGAGGGCAGGGACACTGAAGCTTTCTTT
CDR3: CASSQEGRDTEAFF

V: TRBV7-6
D: NA
J: TRBJ1-2
size: NA
DNA: TGTGCCAGCAGTGTAGCCCAGGGGCATGGCTACACCTTC
CDR3: CASSVAQGHGYTF

V: TRBV5-1
D: NA
J: TRBJ1-1
size: NA
DNA: TGCGCCAGCAGCGGGGGCCGCCACACTGAAGCTTTCTTT
CDR3: CASSGGRHTEAFF

V: TRBV5-1
D: NA
J: TRBJ2-5
size: NA
DNA: TGCGCCAGCAGCTTGGAGGGGAACGGGGAGACCCAGTACTTC
CDR3: CASSLEGNGETQYF

V: TRBV12-3/TRBV12-4
D: NA
J: TRBJ1-1
size: NA
DNA: TGTGCCAGCACGGGGGTGACTGAAGCTTTCTTT
CDR3: CASTGVTEAFF

V: TRBV18
D: NA
J: TRBJ1-6
size: NA
DNA: TGTGCCAGCTCACCAGCGGGGAATTCACCCCTCCACTTT
CDR3: CASSPAGNSPLHF

V: TRBV5-4
D: NA
J: TRBJ1-2
size: NA
DNA: TGTGCCAGCAGCTTGGACAGATATGGCTACACCTTC
CDR3: CASSLDRYGYTF

V: TRBV12-5
D: TRBD1
J: TRBJ1-1
size: NA
DNA: TGTGCTAGTGGGCCGGGACAGCGTGTGTTTGAAGCTTTCTTT
CDR3: CASGPGQRVFEAFF

V: TRBV12-3/TRBV12-4
D: TRBD2
J: TRBJ2-1
size: NA
DNA: TGTGCCAGCCTTGGGGGGGGCAATGAGCAGTTCTTC
CDR3: CASLGGGNEQFF

V: TRBV4-3
D: TRBD1
J: TRBJ2-3
size: NA
DNA: TGCGCCAGCAGCCAAGATCCCGGGACAGGCACAGATACGCAGTATTTT
CDR3: CASSQDPGTGTDTQYF

V: TRBV25-1
D: TRBD1
J: TRBJ2-7
size: NA
DNA: TGTGCCAGCAGTGACGGGGACAGGGCTCTAATTTTCGACGAGCAGTACTTC
CDR3: CASSDGDRALIFDEQYF

V: TRBV30
D: TRBD1
J: TRBJ2-3
size: NA
DNA: TGTGCCTGGGGCCAAGGGGGCCGGAGGCAGTATTTT
CDR3: CAWGQGGRRQYF

V: TRBV24-1
D: NA
J: TRBJ2-1
size: NA
DNA: TGTGCCACCAGTAACGAGGTCAATGAGCAGTTCTTC
CDR3: CATSNEVNEQFF

V: TRBV19
D: NA
J: TRBJ1-1
size: NA
DNA: TGTGCCAGTAGTATAGAGGGGGCAGCTGAAGCTTTCTTT
CDR3: CASSIEGAAEAFF

V: TRBV29-1
D: TRBD1
J: TRBJ2-3
size: NA
DNA: TGCAGCGTTGATCGGACAGGGACAGATACGCAGTATTTT
CDR3: CSVDRTGTDTQYF

V: TRBV20-1
D: NA
J: TRBJ1-6
size: NA
DNA: TGCAGTGCTAGAGATCTAGGGGAATTCCACTTT
CDR3: CSARDLGEFHF

V: TRBV19
D: TRBD1
J: TRBJ2-7
size: NA
DNA: TGTGCCAGTAGTGTCCCCCCCGGGACAGGGTCCTTCGAGCAGTACTTC
CDR3: CASSVPPGTGSFEQYF

V: TRBV5-6
D: TRBD1
J: TRBJ2-5
size: NA
DNA: TGTGCCAGCAGCCCCGGACAGGGGCGAGAGACCCAGTACTTC
CDR3: CASSPGQGRETQYF

V: TRBV7-9
D: TRBD1
J: TRBJ1-1
size: few
DNA: TGTGCCAGCAGCACCGGGGACAGTACTGAAGCTTTCTTT
CDR3: CASSTGDSTEAFF

V: TRBV27
D: TRBD1
J: TRBJ1-2
size: NA
DNA: TGTGCCAGCAGTCCTCGACAGGGGAGGTCTGATGGCTACACCTTC
CDR3: CASSPRQGRSDGYTF

V: TRBV29-1
D: TRBD2
J: TRBJ2-1
size: few
DNA: TGCAGCGTTGGGACTAGCGGGGTCTACAATGAGCAGTTCTTC
CDR3: CSVGTSGVYNEQFF

V: TRBV4-3
D: TRBD1
J: TRBJ1-1
size: NA
DNA: TGCGCCAGCAGCCAAGAAGGGACAGGGGGTTCAGACACTGAAGCTTTCTTT
CDR3: CASSQEGTGGSDTEAFF

V: TRBV3-1/TRBV3-2
D: TRBD2
J: TRBJ2-7
size: NA
DNA: TGTGCCAGCAGCCCCCGCGGGGGGCGCTCCGAGCAGTACTTC
CDR3: CASSPRGGRSEQYF

V: TRBV27
D: TRBD1
J: TRBJ2-2
size: NA
DNA: TGTGCCAGCAGTTTACAGGGGCAGGGGGCAGGCACCGGGGAGCTGTTTTTT
CDR3: CASSLQGQGAGTGELFF

V: TRBV7-8
D: TRBD2
J: TRBJ2-1
size: NA
DNA: TGTGCCAGCAGCTCCATAGCGGGAGGGTCCTACAATGAGCAGTTCTTC
CDR3: CASSSIAGGSYNEQFF

V: TRBV12-5
D: NA
J: TRBJ2-7
size: NA
DNA: TGTGCTAGTGGTTTGATTTCATCCGGAGCCCCCCCTAACTTC
CDR3: CASGLISSGAPPNF

V: TRBV18
D: NA
J: TRBJ1-1
size: NA
DNA: TGTGCCAGCTCAGGAGGGCTCATGAACACTGAAGCTTTCTTT
CDR3: CASSGGLMNTEAFF

V: TRBV20-1
D: TRBD1
J: TRBJ1-2
size: NA
DNA: TGCAGTGCTAGTAGGACAGGCTATGGCTACACCTTC
CDR3: CSASRTGYGYTF